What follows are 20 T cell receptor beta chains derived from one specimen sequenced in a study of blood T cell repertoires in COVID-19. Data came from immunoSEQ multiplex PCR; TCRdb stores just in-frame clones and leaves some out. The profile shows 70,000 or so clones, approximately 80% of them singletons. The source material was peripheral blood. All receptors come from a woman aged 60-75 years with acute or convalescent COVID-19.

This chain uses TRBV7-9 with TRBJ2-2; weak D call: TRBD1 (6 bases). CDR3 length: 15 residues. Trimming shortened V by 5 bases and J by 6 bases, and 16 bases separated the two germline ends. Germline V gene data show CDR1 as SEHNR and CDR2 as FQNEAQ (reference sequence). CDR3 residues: CASSLGQFLPGELFF. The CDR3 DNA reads TGTGCCAGCAGCCTCGGACAGTTCCTGCCCGGGGAGCTGTTTTTT. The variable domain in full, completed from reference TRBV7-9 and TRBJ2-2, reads DTGVSQNPRHKITKRGQNVTFRCDPISEHNRLYWYRQTLGQGPEFLTYFQNEAQLEKSRLLSDRFSAERPKGSFSTLEIQRTEQGDSAMYLCASSLGQFLPGELFFGEGSRLTVL.

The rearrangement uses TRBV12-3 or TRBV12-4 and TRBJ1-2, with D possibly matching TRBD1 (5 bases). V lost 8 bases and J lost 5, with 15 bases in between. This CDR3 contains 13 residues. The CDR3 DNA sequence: TGTGCCAGCCGAATCGGGGGGGGGTATGGCTACACCTTC. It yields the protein CASRIGGGYGYTF.

In nucleotides, the CDR3 is TGTGCCAGCAGCCCGAAGGACAGGGCGAACACCTTC. Protein product: CASSPKDRANTF. This chain links TRBV7-9 with TRBJ1-2; TRBD1 aligns across 8 bases. This CDR3 region has 12 residues. Trimming at V came to 5 bases and at J to 12 bases, leaving 8 bases not matched to a gene. Per the germline V gene, CDR1 is SEHNR and CDR2 is FQNEAQ (reference sequence).

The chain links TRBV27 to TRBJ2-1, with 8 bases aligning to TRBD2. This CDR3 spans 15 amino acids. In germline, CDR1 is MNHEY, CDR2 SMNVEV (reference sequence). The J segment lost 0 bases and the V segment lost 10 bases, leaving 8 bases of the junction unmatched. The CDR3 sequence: CATRGGSYSYNEQFF. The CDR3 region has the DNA TGTGCCACTCGGGGGGGCTCTTACTCCTACAATGAGCAGTTCTTC.

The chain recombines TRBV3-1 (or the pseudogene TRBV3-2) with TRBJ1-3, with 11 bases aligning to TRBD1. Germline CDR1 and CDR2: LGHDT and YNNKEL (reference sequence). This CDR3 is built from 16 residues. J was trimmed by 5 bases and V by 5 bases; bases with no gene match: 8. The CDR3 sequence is CASSARTGGGRNTIYF. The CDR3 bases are TGTGCCAGCAGCGCCCGGACAGGGGGCGGCAGAAACACCATATATTTT.

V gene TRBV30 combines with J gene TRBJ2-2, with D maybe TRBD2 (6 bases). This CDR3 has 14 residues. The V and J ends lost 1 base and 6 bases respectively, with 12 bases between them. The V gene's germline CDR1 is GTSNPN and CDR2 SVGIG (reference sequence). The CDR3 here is CAWSAAGLAGELFF. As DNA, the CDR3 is TGTGCCTGGAGTGCCGCGGGACTTGCCGGGGAGCTGTTTTTT.

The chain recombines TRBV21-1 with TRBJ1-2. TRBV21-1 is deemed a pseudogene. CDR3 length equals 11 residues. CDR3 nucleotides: TGTGCCAGCAGCCACTGCTATGGCTACACCTTC. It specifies CASSHCYGYTF.

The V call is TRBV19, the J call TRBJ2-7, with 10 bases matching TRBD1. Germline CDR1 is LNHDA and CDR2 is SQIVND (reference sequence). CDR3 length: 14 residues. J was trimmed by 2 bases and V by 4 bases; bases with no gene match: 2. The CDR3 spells CASSRGQGPYEQYF. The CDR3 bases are TGTGCCAGTAGTAGGGGACAGGGGCCCTACGAGCAGTACTTC.

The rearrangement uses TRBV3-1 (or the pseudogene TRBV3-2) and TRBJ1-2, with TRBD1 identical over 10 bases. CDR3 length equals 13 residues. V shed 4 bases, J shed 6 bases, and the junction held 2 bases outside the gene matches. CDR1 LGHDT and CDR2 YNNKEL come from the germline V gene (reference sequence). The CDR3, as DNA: TGTGCCAGCAGCCCGGGACAGGGGAATGGCTACACCTTC. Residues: CASSPGQGNGYTF.

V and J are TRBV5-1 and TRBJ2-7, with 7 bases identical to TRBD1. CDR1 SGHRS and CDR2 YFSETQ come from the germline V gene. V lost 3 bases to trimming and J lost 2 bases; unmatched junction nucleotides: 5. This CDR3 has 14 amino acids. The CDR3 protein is CASSSQGWPYEQYF. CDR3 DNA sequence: TGCGCCAGCAGCTCACAGGGGTGGCCCTACGAGCAGTACTTC.

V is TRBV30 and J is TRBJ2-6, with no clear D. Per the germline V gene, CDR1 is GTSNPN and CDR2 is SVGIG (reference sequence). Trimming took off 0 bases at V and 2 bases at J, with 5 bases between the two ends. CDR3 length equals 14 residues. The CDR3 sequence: CAWSVQAGANVLTF. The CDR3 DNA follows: TGTGCCTGGAGTGTACAAGCTGGGGCCAACGTCCTGACTTTC.

The CDR3 nucleotides read TGTGCCAGCAGTGGACTATCGATCCCCCGGGTGGTCTCACCCCTCCACTTT. Residues: CASSGLSIPRVVSPLHF. The chain recombines TRBV27 with TRBJ1-6; the D is unclear. Germline V gives CDR1 MNHEY, CDR2 SMNVEV (reference sequence). V was pared by 5 bases and J by 10 bases, with 24 bases between. The CDR3 length is 17 residues.

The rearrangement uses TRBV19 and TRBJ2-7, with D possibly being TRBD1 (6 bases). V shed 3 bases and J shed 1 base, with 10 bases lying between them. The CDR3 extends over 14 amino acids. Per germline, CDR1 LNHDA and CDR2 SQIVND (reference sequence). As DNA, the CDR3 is TGTGCCAGTAGTATCGGTCAGGGGTCCTACGAGCAGTACTTC. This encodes CASSIGQGSYEQYF.

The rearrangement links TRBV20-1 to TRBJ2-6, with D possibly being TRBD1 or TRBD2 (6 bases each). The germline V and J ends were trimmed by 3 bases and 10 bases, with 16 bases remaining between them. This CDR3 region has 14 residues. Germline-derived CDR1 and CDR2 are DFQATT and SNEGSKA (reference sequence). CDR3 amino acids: CSASGGHSRNVLTF. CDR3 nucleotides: TGCAGTGCTAGTGGGGGGCATTCTCGGAACGTCCTGACTTTC.

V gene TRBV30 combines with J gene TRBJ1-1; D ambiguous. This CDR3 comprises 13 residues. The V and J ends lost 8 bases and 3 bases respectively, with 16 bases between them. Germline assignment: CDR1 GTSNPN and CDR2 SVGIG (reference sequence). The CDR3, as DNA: TGTGCCGCCGCCCCGGGATGGTACACTGAAGCTTTCTTT. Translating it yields CAAAPGWYTEAFF.

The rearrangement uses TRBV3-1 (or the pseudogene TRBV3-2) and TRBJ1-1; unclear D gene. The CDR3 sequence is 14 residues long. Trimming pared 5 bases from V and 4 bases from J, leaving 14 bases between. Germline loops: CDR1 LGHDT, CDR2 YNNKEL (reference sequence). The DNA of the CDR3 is TGTGCCAGCAGCATCGGGATTTCCGGCACTGAAGCTTTCTTT. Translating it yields CASSIGISGTEAFF.

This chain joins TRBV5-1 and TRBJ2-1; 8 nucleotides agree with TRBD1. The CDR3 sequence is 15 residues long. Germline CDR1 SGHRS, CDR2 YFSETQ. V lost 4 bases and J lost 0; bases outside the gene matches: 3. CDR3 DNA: TGCGCCAGCAGCCCAGGGGGCATCTCCTACAATGAGCAGTTCTTC. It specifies CASSPGGISYNEQFF.

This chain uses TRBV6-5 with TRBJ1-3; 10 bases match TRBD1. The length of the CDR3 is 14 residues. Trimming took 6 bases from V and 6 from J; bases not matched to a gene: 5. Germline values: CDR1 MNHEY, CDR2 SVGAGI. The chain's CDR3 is CASRRQGAENTIYF. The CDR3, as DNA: TGTGCCAGCAGGAGACAGGGGGCGGAAAACACCATATATTTT.

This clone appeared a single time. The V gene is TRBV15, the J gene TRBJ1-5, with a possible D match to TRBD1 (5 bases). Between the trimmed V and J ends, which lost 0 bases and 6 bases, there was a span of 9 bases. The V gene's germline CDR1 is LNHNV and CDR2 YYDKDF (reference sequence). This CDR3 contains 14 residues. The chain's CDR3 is CATSRDGGSQPQHF. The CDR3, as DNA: TGTGCCACCAGCAGAGATGGGGGGAGTCAGCCCCAGCATTTT.

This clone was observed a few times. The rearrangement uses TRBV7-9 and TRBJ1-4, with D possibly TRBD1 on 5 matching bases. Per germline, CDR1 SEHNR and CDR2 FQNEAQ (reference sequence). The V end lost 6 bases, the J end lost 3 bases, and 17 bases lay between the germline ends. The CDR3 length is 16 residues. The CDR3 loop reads CASRLGWGGPNEKLFF. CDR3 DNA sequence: TGTGCCAGCAGACTAGGTTGGGGGGGACCTAATGAAAAACTGTTTTTT. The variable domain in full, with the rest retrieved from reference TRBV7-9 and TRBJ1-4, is DTGVSQNPRHKITKRGQNVTFRCDPISEHNRLYWYRQTLGQGPEFLTYFQNEAQLEKSRLLSDRFSAERPKGSFSTLEIQRTEQGDSAMYLCASRLGWGGPNEKLFFGSGTQLSVL.